This T cell receptor (beta chain) was profiled in a study of T cell repertoires in cytomegalovirus infection. The study, taken as a whole, reports: CMV-specific TCR beta clonotypes restricted by HLA-C were the ones dominating the ex vivo response.

This CDR3 is built from 15 residues. Germline CDR1 reads SGHTA; CDR2 reads FQGNSA. Trimming took 5 bases from V and 0 from J; bases not matched to a gene: 4. MiXCR, run by TCRdb on the reads, gives a single entry per CDR3 protein. The sample yields a few hundred thousand distinct CDR3 sequences, 9.5% seen once. The sample holds many counts of this clonotype. Its antigen remains unidentified. Sample: PBMCs. The chain combines TRBV7-2 with TRBJ2-3; TRBD2 aligns across 8 bases. The receptor comes from a human donor in good health (CMV status not recorded). Some clones in this sample may be carry-over from other donors' samples. The CDR3 sequence: CASSPLAASTDTQYF. The CDR3 DNA reads as TGTGCCAGCAGCCCACTAGCGGCTAGCACAGATACGCAGTATTTT.